The 22 T cell receptor beta chains listed next were all sequenced from one sample in a study of shared clonotypes between healthy human individuals. Method: immunoSEQ multiplex PCR; TCRdb's copy keeps in-frame clones and lacks some. The table has around 1,100,000 clones, around three quarters seen once. The sequenced material came from memory CD4+ T cells from PBMCs. Regarding subset: CD45RA-negative fraction. The receptors here all came from a man between 18 and 29 years old in good health. Some clones in this sample may be carry-over from other donors' samples.

This clone was picked up one time. This sequence joins TRBV27 and TRBJ2-7; TRBD2 agrees at 11 bases. In germline, CDR1 is MNHEY, CDR2 SMNVEV (reference sequence). With 5 bases clipped from V and 3 bases from J, the junction kept 9 bases outside the gene matches. The CDR3 is 16 amino acids. The CDR3 sequence: CASSRLAGGLDYEQYF. Here the CDR3 DNA reads TGTGCCAGCAGTCGGCTAGCGGGAGGCCTAGACTACGAGCAGTACTTC.

V gene TRBV28 combines with J gene TRBJ2-3; the D gene is possibly TRBD1 (8 bases). Trimming shortened V by 4 bases and J by 4 bases, and 18 bases separated the two germline ends. Germline CDR1 MDHEN, CDR2 SYDVKM. The CDR3 runs to 16 residues. The CDR3 DNA sequence: TGTGCCAGCAGTTCTACAGGGGGGGTAGTGGCAGATACGCAGTATTTT. Translated: CASSSTGGVVADTQYF.

Only a few counts were recorded for this clone. The chain combines TRBV19 with TRBJ2-7; unclear D gene. The CDR3 runs 13 residues. CDR1 LNHDA and CDR2 SQIVND come from the germline V gene (reference sequence). Between the trimmed V and J ends, which lost 3 bases and 5 bases, there was a span of 11 bases. Here the CDR3 reads CASSIVGSDEQYF. The CDR3 bases are TGTGCCAGTAGTATTGTCGGGTCGGACGAGCAGTACTTC.

The chain employs TRBV4-1 and TRBJ1-3; tentatively, D is TRBD1 (6 bases). Per the germline V gene, CDR1 is MGHRA and CDR2 is YSYEKL. The CDR3 contains 15 residues. V was shortened by 4 bases and J by 6 bases, with 16 bases between the two germline ends. This chain's CDR3 is CASSRQQGTLNTIYF. The CDR3 bases are TGCGCCAGCAGCCGCCAACAGGGAACCCTAAACACCATATATTTT.

The rearrangement links TRBV6-1 to TRBJ2-1; 14 nucleotides line up with TRBD2. The CDR3 covers 14 residues. V dropped 10 bases and J dropped 15; count of bases not matched to a gene: 14. Per germline, CDR1 MNHNS and CDR2 SASEGT. CDR3 coding DNA: TGTGCCATCGAGACTGGGACTAGCGGGAGTTTGTCGTTCTTC. Protein sequence: CAIETGTSGSLSFF.

This clone was recorded once. The J gene is TRBJ2-7, the V gene TRBV29-1, with D perhaps TRBD1 (6 bases). The CDR3 runs to 14 residues. V lost 0 bases to trimming and J lost 0 bases, with 9 bases between them. Germline assignment: CDR1 SQVTM and CDR2 ANQGSEA. The CDR3 DNA sequence: TGCAGCGTTGAAGATAGGGGGATCTCCTACGAGCAGTACTTC. The encoded protein is CSVEDRGISYEQYF.

The chain links TRBV7-2 to TRBJ1-5; D gene ambiguous. Germline V CDR1 and CDR2: SGHTA, FQGNSA. The V gene lost 1 base and the J gene lost 3 bases, with 4 bases spanning the gap. The CDR3 runs to 13 residues. The CDR3 DNA reads TGTGCCAGCAGCTTAGAGTACAATCAGCCCCAGCATTTT. This gives the protein CASSLEYNQPQHF.

This chain's CDR3 is CASNPTGATGELFF. The CDR3 region has the DNA TGTGCCAGCAACCCGACAGGGGCCACCGGGGAGCTGTTTTTT. J is TRBJ2-2 and V is TRBV7-3; 8 bases line up with TRBD1. The germline V gene encodes CDR1 SGHTA and CDR2 FQGTGA. The CDR3 totals 14 residues. J gave up 4 bases and V 7 bases, and 5 bases lay outside the gene matches.

The chain joins TRBV7-3 to TRBJ2-7; 13 nucleotides line up with TRBD2. The V gene's germline CDR1 is SGHTA and CDR2 FQGTGA. V lost 4 bases and J lost 5; bases outside the gene matches: 5. This CDR3 comprises 15 residues. The CDR3 DNA reads as TGTGCCAGCAGCTCGACTAGCGGGAGGCGAGACGAGCAGTACTTC. Translation gives CASSSTSGRRDEQYF.

The gene calls are TRBV18 and TRBJ2-1; 7 bases are shared with TRBD2. Trimming removed 2 bases from V and 5 bases from J; junction bases left unmatched: 12. The CDR3 has 17 residues. From germline, CDR1 is KGHSH and CDR2 LQKENI. The CDR3 protein is CASSPMSPAGSNNEQFF. The CDR3 DNA is TGTGCCAGCTCACCAATGAGTCCAGCGGGATCCAACAATGAGCAGTTCTTC.

This clone occurred once. This sequence joins TRBV29-1 and TRBJ1-5; 7 bases map to TRBD1. The germline gives CDR1 SQVTM, CDR2 ANQGSEA. This CDR3 comprises 14 residues. Trimming took 6 bases from V and 7 from J; bases not matched to a gene: 12. The CDR3 nucleotides are TGCAGCGTCTGCCCGGACAGGACGGGCCAGCCCCAGCATTTT. Its translation: CSVCPDRTGQPQHF.

In its sample, this clone was seen once. The chain joins TRBV4-2 to TRBJ2-7; D not certain. V was pared by 0 bases and J by 3 bases, with 12 bases between. This CDR3 region has 15 residues. Germline V CDR1 and CDR2: LGHNA, YNFKEQ. The DNA of the CDR3 is TGTGCCAGCAGCCAAGAGCGACTTTCACACTACGAGCAGTACTTC. Its translation: CASSQERLSHYEQYF.

This clone was detected only once. The chain employs TRBV11-3 and TRBJ2-1, with TRBD1 matching over 11 bases. Germline-derived CDR1 and CDR2 are SGHNT and YENEEA. The CDR3 has 18 amino acids. V was clipped by 5 bases and J by 7 bases; unmatched bases: 16. In nucleotides, the CDR3 is TGTGCCAGCAGCCAGAACCCGCGGACAGGGGGCGTTAGGAATGAGCAGTTCTTC. It encodes CASSQNPRTGGVRNEQFF.

In regard to this clone: It differs at one base from a far larger clone, so likely a read error. The J gene is TRBJ2-2, the V gene TRBV25-1, with 7 bases aligning to TRBD1. Germline values: CDR1 MGHDK, CDR2 SYGVNS. The CDR3 is made up of 14 amino acids. The DNA for the CDR3 is TGTGCCAGCAGTGAATATGAGGGGGCCGGGGAGCTGCTTTTT. Protein: CASSEYEGAGELLF.

This rearrangement joins TRBV5-6 to TRBJ2-1; 7 positions agree with TRBD1. V lost 5 bases and J lost 16; bases outside the gene matches: 9. The CDR3 contains 11 residues. Germline assignment: CDR1 SGHDT and CDR2 YYEEEE. CDR3 bases: TGTGCCAGCAGAAGGGACAGTTCTCAATTCTTC. Amino acids: CASRRDSSQFF.

By share of the sample, this clone is medium-sized. In the same sample, other DNA sequences code for this CDR3. The rearrangement links TRBV11-2 to TRBJ2-7; 14 nucleotides align to TRBD2. CDR1 and CDR2 from the germline V gene are SGHAT and FQNNGV. Trimming cost V 5 bases and J 5 bases; bases outside gene matches: 5. The CDR3 spans 15 residues. In DNA form, the CDR3 reads TGTGCCAGCAGCCTGGGACTAGCGGGAGCTCACGAGCAGTACTTC. Protein product: CASSLGLAGAHEQYF.

The CDR3 bases are TGTGCCAGCAGCTTGGCCGGGACAGGGAACACTGAAGCTTTCTTT. Translated, it gives CASSLAGTGNTEAFF. V and J are TRBV5-4 and TRBJ1-1; 8 positions agree with TRBD1. Germline lookup yields CDR1 SGHNT and CDR2 YYREEE (reference sequence). V lost 0 bases and J lost 1; bases outside the gene matches: 2. The CDR3 spans 15 residues. Variable domain in full (rest from reference TRBV5-4 and TRBJ1-1): ETGVTQSPTHLIKTRGQQVTLRCSSQSGHNTVSWYQQALGQGPQFIFQYYREEENGRGNFPPRFSGLQFPNYSSELNVNALELDDSALYLCASSLAGTGNTEAFFGQGTRLTVV.

This clone has just one count. The sample carries other DNA sequences with the same CDR3. This chain connects TRBV28 to TRBJ1-5; no reliable D call. Trimming cost V 3 bases and J 1 base, with 7 bases left between them. The CDR3 is 14 residues long. The germline CDR1 and CDR2 sequences are MDHEN and SYDVKM. This chain's CDR3 is CASSFGESNQPQHF. The CDR3 DNA sequence: TGTGCCAGCAGTTTTGGGGAAAGCAATCAGCCCCAGCATTTT.

The chain couples TRBV7-3 to TRBJ1-1; TRBD1 is a possible D gene (5 bases). CDR3 length equals 15 residues. In germline, CDR1 is SGHTA, CDR2 FQGTGA. Deletions cut 2 bases from V and 4 bases from J, with 14 bases between. CDR3 coding DNA: TGTGCCAGCAGCTTATCGGCAGGAGGGGCCACTGAAGCTTTCTTT. Its translation: CASSLSAGGATEAFF.

In DNA, the CDR3 is TGTGCCAGCAGCACCATTAGAGGACTGAACACCGGGGAGCTGTTTTTT. Its translation: CASSTIRGLNTGELFF. J is TRBJ2-2 and V is TRBV7-6; D is possibly TRBD2 (5 bases). The germline CDR1 and CDR2 sequences are SGHVS and FNYEAQ. The ends were cut back, 5 bases at V and 1 base at J, with 14 bases in the middle. This CDR3 comprises 16 residues.

The table lists this clone with a few counts. This rearrangement joins TRBV29-1 to TRBJ2-1, with D tentatively TRBD1 (7 bases). Trimming pared 4 bases from V and 0 bases from J, leaving 22 bases between. CDR3 size: 18 residues. Germline CDR1 SQVTM, CDR2 ANQGSEA. The CDR3 nucleotides read TGCAGCGTTGTCCTTAGGGGGGACAGATCAAGCTCCTACAATGAGCAGTTCTTC. Its translation is CSVVLRGDRSSSYNEQFF.

This clone was seen only once. V is TRBV4-1 and J is TRBJ1-2; D not certain. Germline V gene sequence: CDR1 MGHRA, CDR2 YSYEKL. Trimming took off 1 base at V and 4 bases at J, with 10 bases between the two ends. This CDR3 is built from 14 residues. CDR3 bases: TGCGCCAGCAGCCAAGGATTGGTCAGCTATGGCTACACCTTC. This encodes CASSQGLVSYGYTF.